This entry lists 10 T cell receptor beta chains sequenced from one sample in a study of blood T cell repertoires in COVID-19. The method was immunoSEQ multiplex PCR; TCRdb's version includes in-frame clones alone and lacks a portion of them. The table lists more than 450,000 clones, 87% of them singletons. Source material: PBMCs or T cells enriched from blood (not recorded which). Receptors were obtained from a woman between 18 and 30 years old who had recovered from COVID-19.

The chain recombines TRBV27 with TRBJ1-2; D not resolved. Trimming took off 3 bases at V and 8 bases at J, with 16 bases between the two ends. Germline V gives CDR1 MNHEY, CDR2 SMNVEV (reference sequence). This CDR3 contains 14 residues. CDR3 in DNA: TGTGCCAGCAGTTTCAACGGGCGAGGGAGGGGCTACACCTTC. This translates into CASSFNGRGRGYTF.

The chain links TRBV10-2 to TRBJ2-3, with a weak D call TRBD2 (7 bases). This CDR3 is built from 15 residues. Deletions cut 7 bases from V and 2 bases from J, with 16 bases between. Germline lookup yields CDR1 WSHSY and CDR2 SAAADI. The CDR3: CASITGGRNTDTQYF. The DNA of the CDR3 is TGCGCCAGCATAACGGGGGGCCGGAACACAGATACGCAGTATTTT.

The chain joins TRBV19 to TRBJ1-1, with D perhaps matching TRBD1 (6 bases). V lost 9 bases to trimming and J lost 1 base, with 15 bases between them. This CDR3 has 14 residues. Germline-derived CDR1 and CDR2 are LNHDA and SQIVND (reference sequence). The DNA for the CDR3 is TGTGCCAGCATCAAACAGGGATCGAACACTGAAGCTTTCTTT. Translated, it gives CASIKQGSNTEAFF.

The chain employs TRBV9 and TRBJ2-7, with 10 nucleotides matching TRBD1. Germline lookup yields CDR1 SGDLS and CDR2 YYNGEE. The CDR3 runs 13 residues. V lost 0 bases and J lost 6; bases outside the gene matches: 0. CDR3: CASSVGTGGEQYF. CDR3 nucleotides: TGTGCCAGCAGCGTAGGGACAGGGGGCGAGCAGTACTTC.

V usage is TRBV4-1 and J usage is TRBJ2-1; 7 nucleotides match TRBD2. Germline V gives CDR1 MGHRA, CDR2 YSYEKL. V lost 2 bases, J lost 4 bases, and 14 bases stayed unmatched. There are 18 residues in the CDR3. The CDR3, as DNA: TGCGCCAGCAGCCAACGTCAATCCGGGAGTAGCGGGTACAATGAGCAGTTCTTC. It translates to CASSQRQSGSSGYNEQFF.

This rearrangement joins TRBV6-5 to TRBJ1-2; TRBD1 matches at 7 bases. Per germline, CDR1 MNHEY and CDR2 SVGAGI. Unmatched junction bases numbered 6, after V lost 2 bases and J lost 6 bases. CDR3 length equals 14 residues. The CDR3 region is CASSYDREGNGYTF. The CDR3 nucleotides read TGTGCCAGCAGTTACGACAGGGAAGGGAATGGCTACACCTTC.

V usage is TRBV5-1 and J usage is TRBJ2-7; 7 bases align to TRBD1. The germline gives CDR1 SGHRS, CDR2 YFSETQ. Unmatched junction bases numbered 8, after V lost 4 bases and J lost 1 base. There are 15 residues in the CDR3. The DNA of the CDR3 is TGCGCCAGCAGCCCGGGGACAGCCACTTCCTACGAGCAGTACTTC. Its translation is CASSPGTATSYEQYF.

The chain has TRBV7-2 and TRBJ2-3; D is uncertain. V lost 5 bases and J lost 1, with 19 bases in between. This CDR3 has 17 amino acids. Germline V gene lookup returns CDR1 SGHTA and CDR2 FQGNSA. The CDR3 region is CASSAQQISLRTDTQYF. DNA of the CDR3: TGTGCCAGCAGCGCCCAACAGATCTCCCTCCGCACAGATACGCAGTATTTT.

The chain links TRBV6-5 to TRBJ1-4, with TRBD1 as a possible D gene (5 bases). In germline, CDR1 is MNHEY, CDR2 SVGAGI. The CDR3 is 15 residues long. V was trimmed by 4 bases and J by 10 bases, leaving 19 bases between them. CDR3 protein: CASSSAGFGLGKLFF. CDR3 nucleotide sequence: TGTGCCAGCAGTTCTGCAGGGTTTGGTTTGGGAAAACTGTTTTTT.

The chain carries TRBV19 and TRBJ1-1; 8 bases fit TRBD1. The V gene end was trimmed by 8 bases and the J gene end by 0 bases; junction bases not matched to a gene: 8. CDR1 is LNHDA, CDR2 SQIVND, per germline (reference sequence). The CDR3 totals 15 residues. As DNA, the CDR3 is TGTGCCAGTGCGGACAGGGAAATGCTGAACACTGAAGCTTTCTTT. Amino acid sequence: CASADREMLNTEAFF.